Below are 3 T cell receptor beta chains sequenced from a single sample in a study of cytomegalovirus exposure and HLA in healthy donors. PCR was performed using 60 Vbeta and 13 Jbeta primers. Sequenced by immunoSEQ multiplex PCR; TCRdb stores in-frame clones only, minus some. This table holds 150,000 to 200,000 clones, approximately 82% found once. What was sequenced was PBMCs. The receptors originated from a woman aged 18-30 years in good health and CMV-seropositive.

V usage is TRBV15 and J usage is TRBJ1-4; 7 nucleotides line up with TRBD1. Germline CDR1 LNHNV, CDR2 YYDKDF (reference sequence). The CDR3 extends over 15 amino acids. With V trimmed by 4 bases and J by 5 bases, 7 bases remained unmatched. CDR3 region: CATSTTGTVNEKLFF. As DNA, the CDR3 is TGTGCCACCAGCACTACCGGGACAGTAAATGAAAAACTGTTTTTT.

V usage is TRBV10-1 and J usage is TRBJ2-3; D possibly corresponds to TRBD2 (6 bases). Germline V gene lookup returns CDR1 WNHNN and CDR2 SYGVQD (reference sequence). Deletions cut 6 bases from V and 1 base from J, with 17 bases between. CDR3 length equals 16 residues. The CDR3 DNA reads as TGCGCCAGCAGAAAAACTAACCCGGGGGGCACAGATACGCAGTATTTT. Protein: CASRKTNPGGTDTQYF.

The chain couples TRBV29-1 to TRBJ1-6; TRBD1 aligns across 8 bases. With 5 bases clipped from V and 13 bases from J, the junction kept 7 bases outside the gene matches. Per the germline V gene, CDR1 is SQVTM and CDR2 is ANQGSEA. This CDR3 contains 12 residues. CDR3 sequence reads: CSVRTGLGPLHF. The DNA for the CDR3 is TGCAGCGTTCGGACAGGGTTAGGTCCCCTCCACTTT.